Described below is a single T cell receptor (beta chain) sequence and its context. Its antigen remains unknown. This sample is part of a study of OX40 agonist ivuxolimab in advanced cancers. Across the study: Partial responses were observed in three patients, of whom one had hepatocellular carcinoma and two had cutaneous melanoma. Study outcomes and limitations: Clonal expansion among partial responders at 0.1-3.0 mg/kg ranked near the lowest. Clonal expansion from baseline to week 6 occurred in both CD4+ and CD8+ T cells.

Sequencing was performed with immunoSEQ multiplex PCR; in TCRdb, only in-frame clones are kept and a portion is missing. The sample includes approximately 80,000 clones, around 91% of them seen just once. The sequencing here drew on CD4+ or CD8+ T cells sorted from blood, taken in a trial of the OX40 agonist ivuxolimab. The clonotype originates from an adult with an advanced solid tumor such as melanoma, head and neck, liver or kidney cancer.

This chain's CDR3 is CASGLALAEGQPQHF. DNA for the CDR3: TGTGCTAGTGGTTTGGCCCTTGCAGAGGGTCAGCCCCAGCATTTT. The chain uses TRBV12-5 and TRBJ1-5, with D hard to call. The CDR3 runs to 15 residues. Trimming cost V 1 base and J 6 bases, with 13 bases left between them. Per the germline V gene, CDR1 is LGHNT and CDR2 is FRNRAP.